The 31 T cell receptor beta chains below come from one sample, sequenced in a study of T cell clonality in common variable immunodeficiency. Assay: immunoSEQ multiplex PCR; the TCRdb copy retains only in-frame clones and omits some. The sample is made up of approximately 51,000 clones, none counted only once. Sequencing was done on a sample of peripheral blood mononuclear cells. These receptors were taken from a person aged 18 to 70 in good health.

This clone was counted ten times or more. Different DNA sequences within this sample yield the same CDR3. The CDR3: CASSLKQGGHEQYF. CDR3 DNA (partial): TGCGCCAGCAGCTTGAAGCAGGGGGGCCACGAG. This chain links TRBV5-1 with TRBJ2-7; maybe TRBD1 (7 bases). The read ends 3 residues shy of where the CDR3 ends; the end is completed using the germline J gene. CDR1 is SGHRS and CDR2 is YFSETQ in the germline V gene. This CDR3 is built from 14 residues. The germline V and J ends were trimmed by 1 base and 5 bases, with 13 bases remaining between them.

This clone occurred many times. The read ends 3 residues before the CDR3 terminus; that terminus is restored from the germline J gene. J is TRBJ2-3 and V is TRBV11-2; D is unclear. The CDR3 is 12 residues long. Trimming took 5 bases from V and 4 from J, leaving 7 bases between them. Germline V lookup: CDR1 SGHAT, CDR2 FQNNGV. The part of the CDR3 DNA that was read is TGTGCCAGCAGCCTGAGCCCAGATACG. This encodes CASSLSPDT. From start to end, the CDR3 is CASSLSPDTQYF.

Many counts were recorded for this clone. The CDR3 is cut off 3 residues early in the read; its end comes from the germline J gene. J is TRBJ1-6 and V is TRBV5-1, with D possibly TRBD1 on 6 matching bases. The V gene lost 5 bases and the J gene lost 7 bases, with 13 bases spanning the gap. Germline lookup yields CDR1 SGHRS and CDR2 YFSETQ. This CDR3 has 14 residues. CDR3 residues: CASRGAGDNSPLHF. The CDR3 DNA, read in part, is TGCGCCAGCAGGGGGGCAGGGGACAATTCACCC. Complete variable domain (other parts from reference TRBV5-1 and TRBJ1-6): KAGVTQTPRYLIKTRGQQVTLSCSPISGHRSVSWYQQTPGQGLQFLFEYFSETQRNKGNFPGRFSGRQFSNSRSEMNVSTLELGDSALYLCASRGAGDNSPLHFGNGTRLTVT.

Many counts were recorded for this clone. The CDR3 is cut off 3 residues early in the read; its end comes from the germline J gene. The chain employs TRBV19 and TRBJ1-5; no reliable D call. Germline V gives CDR1 LNHDA, CDR2 SQIVND (reference sequence). This CDR3 region has 15 residues. The V gene lost 3 bases and the J gene lost 0 bases, with 9 bases spanning the gap. CDR3: CASSIIGHSNQPQHF. The CDR3 bases that were read are TGTGCCAGTAGTATTATAGGGCATAGCAATCAGCCC.

This clone was recorded many times. The read stops 3 residues short of the end of the CDR3; the missing end is completed from the germline J gene. The V gene is TRBV7-9, the J gene TRBJ2-2; 8 nucleotides match TRBD2. Trimming cost V 1 base and J 4 bases; bases outside gene matches: 2. Germline V gives CDR1 SEHNR, CDR2 FQNEAQ (reference sequence). This CDR3 is built from 15 residues. CDR3 bases read: TGTGCCAGCAGCTTAGTAGCGGGGCCCACCGGGGAG. The encoded protein is CASSLVAGPTGE. The full-length CDR3 reads as CASSLVAGPTGELFF.

This clone was recorded at least ten times. Partial CDR3 DNA: TGTGCCAGCAGACTGGACACCTCCTATGGC. Residues: CASRLDTSYG. The CDR3 as a whole reads CASRLDTSYGYTF. This chain uses TRBV2 with TRBJ1-2; perhaps TRBD1 as D (5 bases). Read sequence stops 3 residues before the CDR3 end, and the germline J gene provides the missing end. CDR3 length: 13 amino acids. Germline CDR1 SNHLY, CDR2 FYNNEI. Trimming left V 6 bases short and J 4 bases short, with 12 bases between. The full variable domain, rest sourced from reference TRBV2 and TRBJ1-2, is EPEVTQTPSHQVTQMGQEVILRCVPISNHLYFYWYRQILGQKVEFLVSFYNNEISEKSEIFDDQFSVERPDGSNFTLKIRSTKLEDSAMYFCASRLDTSYGYTFGSGTRLTVV.

This clone was picked up many times. The CDR3 end is not reached by the read, which stops 3 residues before it; the germline J gene fills it in. This sequence joins TRBV6-2 or TRBV6-3 and TRBJ2-7; no reliable D call. This CDR3 spans 14 amino acids. CDR1 MNHEY and CDR2 SVGEGT come from the germline V gene. Between the trimmed V and J ends, which lost 5 bases and 3 bases, there was a span of 14 bases. The CDR3 loop is CASSNVSVLYEQYF. The part of the CDR3 DNA that was read is TGTGCCAGCAGTAACGTCTCGGTCCTCTACGAG.

In this sample, this clone turned up many times. The DNA ends 3 residues before the CDR3 does, and the rest of the CDR3 is filled in from the germline J gene. The chain combines TRBV28 with TRBJ2-7; 8 nucleotides align to TRBD1. From germline, CDR1 is MDHEN and CDR2 SYDVKM. The CDR3 extends over 12 amino acids. Germline trimming cut 5 bases from V and 6 bases from J; bases unmatched to any gene: 3. The CDR3 spells CASSPDRGEQYF. The part of the CDR3 DNA that was read is TGTGCCAGCAGTCCCGACAGGGGCGAG.

This clone was detected ten times or more. The read finishes 3 residues shy of the CDR3 end, and the germline J gene is used to complete it. The chain employs TRBV5-1 and TRBJ1-6, with D maybe TRBD1 (6 bases). The CDR3 consists of 17 residues. In germline, CDR1 is SGHRS, CDR2 YFSETQ. V dropped 4 bases and J dropped 0 bases, with 14 bases sitting between them. The covered CDR3 bases are TGCGCCAGCAGCGATCACAGGGAGAGCTCCTATAATTCACCC. It is translated as CASSDHRESSYNSP. The whole CDR3 protein reads CASSDHRESSYNSPLHF.

This clone has only a few counts. Sequencing ends 3 residues short of the CDR3 end; the germline J gene provides the rest. V is TRBV19 and J is TRBJ2-4; D not certain. Germline values: CDR1 LNHDA, CDR2 SQIVND (reference sequence). The CDR3 runs 12 residues. The CDR3 reads CASSMKPYGQYF. The CDR3 DNA, read in part, is TGTGCCAGTAGTATGAAACCCTATGGT.

This clone was detected only a few times. The sequence runs out 3 residues before the end of the CDR3; the remainder is reconstructed from the germline J gene. The rearrangement uses TRBV7-6 and TRBJ1-2; D uncertain. The CDR3 has 16 amino acids. From germline, CDR1 is SGHVS and CDR2 FNYEAQ. Incomplete CDR3 DNA: TGTGCCAGCAGCCCTTTGAGGGCAACGAGCACAGATACC. This gives the protein CASSPLRATSTDT. From start to end, the CDR3 is CASSPLRATSTDTYTF.

This clone was detected ten times or more. The CDR3 end lies 3 residues beyond the end of the read and is filled in from the germline J gene. V gene TRBV2 combines with J gene TRBJ2-7, with 9 bases lining up with TRBD2. With 2 bases clipped from V and 5 bases from J, the junction kept 10 bases outside the gene matches. CDR3 length equals 16 residues. Germline CDR1 is SNHLY and CDR2 is FYNNEI. The CDR3 protein is CASSEPPGSGGDEQYF. The CDR3 bases that were read are TGTGCCAGCAGTGAACCCCCTGGTAGCGGGGGCGACGAG.

This clone came up many times. Coverage ceases 3 residues before the CDR3 finishes, and the germline J gene fills in the end. J is TRBJ1-5 and V is TRBV30, with TRBD1 matching 10 bases. Germline CDR1 reads GTSNPN; CDR2 reads SVGIG (reference sequence). The CDR3 totals 13 residues. The V gene end was trimmed by 5 bases and the J gene end by 4 bases; junction bases not matched to a gene: 2. CDR3 bases read: TGTGCCTGGGGACAGGGGGTAAATCAGCCC. Translating gives CAWGQGVNQP. The CDR3 reads in full as CAWGQGVNQPQHF.

A word on this clone: With the read ending 3 residues before the CDR3 end, the germline J gene is used to fill in that end. The V and J genes are TRBV19 and TRBJ1-6; D is possibly TRBD1 (6 bases). The V end lost 2 bases, the J end lost 9 bases, and 11 bases lay between the germline ends. The CDR3 totals 14 residues. Per germline, CDR1 LNHDA and CDR2 SQIVND (reference sequence). The CDR3 DNA, read in part, is TGTGCCAGTAGTATACAGACAGGTGGTTCACCC. Its translation: CASSIQTGGSP. In full, the CDR3 reads CASSIQTGGSPLHF.

In this sample, this clone turned up many times. The read falls 3 residues short of the CDR3 end, and the missing part is taken from the germline J gene. The chain couples TRBV3-1 (or the pseudogene TRBV3-2) to TRBJ1-4; a possible D gene is TRBD1 (5 bases). Germline V lookup: CDR1 LGHDT, CDR2 YNNKEL (reference sequence). V gave up 2 bases and J gave up 7 bases, with 11 bases separating them. CDR3 size: 14 residues. The CDR3 reads CASSQPGRAEKLFF. CDR3 DNA (partial): TGTGCCAGCAGCCAACCGGGCAGGGCTGAAAAA.

This clone was counted at least ten times. From the germline J gene comes the end of the CDR3, since the read stops 3 residues before it. The V and J genes are TRBV10-3 and TRBJ1-1; TRBD1 matches 7 bases. The germline V gene has CDR1 ENHRY and CDR2 SYGVKD. V lost 7 bases, J lost 4 bases, and 6 bases stayed unmatched. The CDR3 loop spans 13 amino acids. The CDR3 bases that were read are TGTGCCATCATGACTACAGGGGTCACTGAA. It yields the protein CAIMTTGVTE. The entire CDR3 protein reads CAIMTTGVTEAFF.

This clone was seen repeatedly, ten times or more. The CDR3 end lies 3 residues beyond the end of the read and is filled in from the germline J gene. The chain uses TRBV5-4 and TRBJ2-7; 7 nucleotides line up with TRBD1. V lost 0 bases, J lost 2 bases, and 2 bases stayed unmatched. The CDR3 is 14 residues long. Looked up from germline, CDR1 is SGHNT and CDR2 is YYREEE (reference sequence). The CDR3 bases that were read are TGTGCCAGCAGCTTGGGGGACAGACCCTACGAG. Residues: CASSLGDRPYE. In full, the CDR3 is CASSLGDRPYEQYF.

In regard to this clone: The read falls 3 residues short of the CDR3 end, and the missing part is taken from the germline J gene. This chain connects TRBV11-3 to TRBJ2-1, with 7 bases lining up with TRBD2. Germline CDR1 reads SGHNT; CDR2 reads YENEEA. CDR3 size: 15 residues. After removal of 7 bases from V and 5 bases from J, the junction contained 11 bases not matched to a gene. CDR3 DNA (partial): TGTGCCAGCAAGGCAGTAGCGGGTGCCCACAATGAG. It specifies CASKAVAGAHNE. From start to end, the CDR3 is CASKAVAGAHNEQFF.

Concerning this clone itself: A read error may produce the germline difference seen at one junction end. The DNA ends 3 residues before the CDR3 does, and the rest of the CDR3 is filled in from the germline J gene. The chain combines TRBV5-5 with TRBJ1-2; a weak D match, TRBD1 (5 bases). The length of the CDR3 is 14 residues. CDR1 is SGHKS and CDR2 is YYEKEE in the germline V gene (reference sequence). This CDR3 is CASSSHRSNYGYTF. CDR3 bases read: TGTGCCAGCAGCTCACACAGGTCTAACTATGGA.

This clone has ten or more counts. The read gets to within 3 residues of the CDR3 end, and the germline J gene fills in the rest. The chain has TRBV19 and TRBJ1-3; 7 bases line up with TRBD1. The CDR3 covers 12 residues. CDR1 LNHDA and CDR2 SQIVND come from the germline V gene (reference sequence). J lost 4 bases, V lost 11 bases, and 5 bases had no gene match. The part of the CDR3 DNA that was read is TGTGCCGTACAGGGGCGCGGAAACACC. Its translation: CAVQGRGNT. The entire CDR3 protein is CAVQGRGNTIYF.

This clone was counted ten times or more. The CDR3 end is not reached by the read, which stops 3 residues before it; the germline J gene fills it in. The chain carries TRBV4-1 and TRBJ2-5, with 7 bases lining up with TRBD2. The V and J ends lost 0 bases and 5 bases, in that order; junction bases with no gene match: 6. This CDR3 spans 15 amino acids. From germline, CDR1 is MGHRA and CDR2 YSYEKL. This CDR3 is CASSQELAREETQYF. The CDR3 bases that were read are TGCGCCAGCAGCCAAGAGCTAGCGCGGGAGGAGACC.

In the case of this clone: The read is 3 residues too short to cover the CDR3 end, so that end is filled in from the germline J gene. This chain links TRBV13 with TRBJ1-1, with D unresolved. The CDR3 totals 12 residues. Trimming removed 6 bases from V and 1 base from J, with 6 bases in between. The germline gives CDR1 PRHDT, CDR2 FYEKMQ (reference sequence). The sequenced CDR3 bases are TGTGCCAGCAGTCAGGAGAACACTGAA. The encoded protein is CASSQENTE. The entire CDR3 sequence reads CASSQENTEAFF.

In this sample, this clone turned up many times. The read comes to an end 3 residues before the CDR3 does, leaving the germline J gene to fill in the end. The chain couples TRBV10-3 to TRBJ1-3, with 7 bases lining up with TRBD1. The ends lost 2 bases at V and 0 bases at J; junction bases unmatched: 7. The germline gives CDR1 ENHRY, CDR2 SYGVKD. The CDR3 consists of 17 residues. The covered CDR3 bases are TGTGCCATCAGTGAGGCGGGACAGCTCAACTCTGGAAACACC. The encoded protein is CAISEAGQLNSGNT. The complete CDR3 protein is CAISEAGQLNSGNTIYF.

This clone appeared a few times. The CDR3 goes on 3 residues after the read ends, and that part is filled in from the germline J gene. The genes are TRBV29-1 and TRBJ2-3, with 7 bases fitting TRBD1. CDR1 SQVTM and CDR2 ANQGSEA come from the germline V gene. The CDR3 loop spans 12 amino acids. V dropped 5 bases and J dropped 5; count of bases not matched to a gene: 4. CDR3: CSVSRGRDTQYF. CDR3 bases read: TGCAGCGTTTCCAGGGGGAGAGATACG.

This clone has at least ten counts. The read stops 3 residues short of the end of the CDR3; the missing end is completed from the germline J gene. The chain couples TRBV3-1 (or the pseudogene TRBV3-2) to TRBJ2-3, with 7 bases fitting TRBD1. Trimming removed 3 bases from V and 1 base from J; junction bases left unmatched: 4. This CDR3 spans 15 amino acids. Germline lookup yields CDR1 LGHDT and CDR2 YNNKEL (reference sequence). The part of the CDR3 DNA that was read is TGTGCCAGCAGCCAGGGACAGTCTTGCACAGATACG. Amino acid sequence: CASSQGQSCTDT. The whole CDR3 sequence reads CASSQGQSCTDTQYF.

This clone was observed at least ten times. The CDR3 end lies 3 residues beyond the end of the read and is filled in from the germline J gene. V usage is TRBV10-1 and J usage is TRBJ2-1, with D possibly matching TRBD2 (5 bases). The V and J ends lost 6 bases and 9 bases respectively, with 18 bases between them. CDR3 length: 14 residues. Germline assignment: CDR1 WNHNN and CDR2 SYGVQD (reference sequence). CDR3 sequence: CASSHSWGRGEQFF. The CDR3 bases that were read are TGCGCCAGCAGCCATTCGTGGGGTCGGGGTGAG.

In its sample, this clone was seen many times. The read gets to within 3 residues of the CDR3 end, and the germline J gene fills in the rest. The chain uses TRBV30 and TRBJ2-2; 10 bases are shared with TRBD2. The CDR3 has 16 residues. Germline V lookup: CDR1 GTSNPN, CDR2 SVGIG (reference sequence). Trimming took 3 bases from V and 8 from J; bases not matched to a gene: 12. The part of the CDR3 DNA that was read is TGTGCCTGGAGCATAAGGACTAGCGGCCGGTCTGGGGAG. As protein: CAWSIRTSGRSGE. The entire CDR3 sequence reads CAWSIRTSGRSGELFF.

This clone was detected only a few times. CDR3 region: CASSYAATSGYEQYF. The CDR3 bases that were read are TGTGCCAGCAGCTACGCGGCGACTAGCGGCTACGAG. The chain uses TRBV7-8 and TRBJ2-7; 9 nucleotides match TRBD2. The missing CDR3 end, 3 residues past where the read stops, is filled in from the germline J gene. In germline, CDR1 is SGHVS, CDR2 FQNEAQ. The CDR3 covers 15 residues. V trimming: 4 bases; J trimming: 3 bases; junction bases outside the gene matches: 7.

This clone was observed many times. CDR3 residues: CASSFGAGVGGELFF. The sequenced part of the CDR3 DNA is TGTGCCAGCAGCTTCGGAGCGGGGGTGGGCGGGGAG. The chain combines TRBV11-2 with TRBJ2-2; 8 bases agree with TRBD2. Read sequence stops 3 residues before the CDR3 end, and the germline J gene provides the missing end. The CDR3 consists of 15 residues. J lost 7 bases, V lost 3 bases, and 7 bases had no gene match. Germline CDR1 reads SGHAT; CDR2 reads FQNNGV.

This clone was observed many times. The observed sequence ends 3 residues before the CDR3 terminus, with the missing tail filled in from the germline J gene. The chain is built from TRBV10-3 and TRBJ1-6; no clear D gene. There are 14 residues in the CDR3. Germline CDR1 ENHRY, CDR2 SYGVKD. V shed 2 bases and J shed 10 bases, with 12 bases lying between them. The sequenced part of the CDR3 DNA is TGTGCCATCAGTGAGACGGGTCTTGGATCACCC. Protein sequence: CAISETGLGSP. The entire CDR3 protein reads CAISETGLGSPLHF.

This clone was seen a handful of times. The read finishes 3 residues shy of the CDR3 end, and the germline J gene is used to complete it. This chain connects TRBV30 to TRBJ2-2; 10 nucleotides match TRBD1. The CDR3 consists of 14 residues. CDR1 and CDR2 from the germline V gene are GTSNPN and SVGIG (reference sequence). The covered CDR3 bases are TGTGCCTGGACCTCCGGGACAGGGGATGAAAAG. This codes for CAWTSGTGDEK. The CDR3 in its entirety is CAWTSGTGDEKLFF.